The clone carrying this T cell receptor beta chain was counted once. Its specificity is not known. This sample includes further DNA sequences coding for the same CDR3. The source of the sample is a study of shared clonotypes between healthy human individuals. Findings of the study overall: A reduction in generation probabilities was seen for non-shared clonotypes relative to those shared by all four donors.

Sequencing used immunoSEQ multiplex PCR; TCRdb keeps in-frame clones, though not all of them. The sample lists about 1.5 million clones, 98% occurring once. What was sequenced was naive CD4+ T cells sorted from blood. Subset: CD45RA+ positively selected. This clonotype was sampled from a man aged 30 to 39 in good health.

The CDR3: CSVEGGTDTQYF. CDR3 coding DNA: TGCAGCGTTGAGGGTGGTACAGATACGCAGTATTTT. J is TRBJ2-3 and V is TRBV29-1; D remains ambiguous. CDR3 size: 12 residues. Trimming left V 3 bases short and J 3 bases short, with 7 bases between. Germline-derived CDR1 and CDR2 are SQVTM and ANQGSEA.